The subject of this entry is one T cell receptor (beta chain). The data stem from a study of blood T cell repertoires in COVID-19. The wider study: Italy, Spain and the United States were the sources of the convalescent and acute COVID-19 samples. In each case, the material was cDNA or gDNA derived from T cells, B-cell-depleted T cells, or PBMCs.

Germline CDR1 and CDR2: SQVTM and ANQGSEA. V gave up 6 bases and J gave up 3 bases, with 14 bases separating them. The CDR3 extends over 13 amino acids. Per the original data handling: Quantification of nucleated cells was approximated via reference gene primer amplification. The assay was immunoSEQ multiplex PCR, and TCRdb's table has in-frame clones only and misses some. That table is the source of V, J and clone size, and D and trimming were worked out from the DNA. The repertoire holds 650,000 to 800,000 clones, 75% to 90% seen once, with about 0.26% in the top ten. The chain employs TRBV29-1 and TRBJ1-1; no clear D. Specimen: peripheral blood. The sequence was collected from a woman aged 18-29 years with acute or convalescent COVID-19. The CDR3 DNA follows: TGCAGCGTCTCACGGCGGCTCTACACTGAAGCTTTCTTT. It yields the protein CSVSRRLYTEAFF.